This TCR beta chain was profiled in a study of blood T cell repertoires in COVID-19. Whole-study context: Samples came from the United States, Italy and Spain, spanning acute and convalescent COVID-19. T cells, B-cell-depleted T cells, or PBMCs provided the cDNA or gDNA that served as material.

Germline CDR1 is MGHDK and CDR2 is SYGVNS. The V and J ends lost 5 bases and 5 bases, in that order; junction bases with no gene match: 4. This CDR3 spans 13 amino acids. Original processing notes: Researchers report that nucleated cell counts were estimated from reference gene primer amplification. Produced via immunoSEQ multiplex PCR; TCRdb's table is partial and in-frame only. That table is the source of V, J and clone size, and D and trimming were worked out from the DNA. The table shows about 80,000 clones, with 75% to 90% occurring only once. This clonotype was obtained from a man between 60 and 75 years old with active or convalescent COVID-19. The rearrangement uses TRBV25-1 and TRBJ2-7; TRBD2 agrees at 9 bases. The specimen was peripheral blood. The CDR3 loop is CASSSGGRNEQYF. The CDR3 nucleotides are TGTGCCAGCAGTAGCGGGGGGCGGAACGAGCAGTACTTC.